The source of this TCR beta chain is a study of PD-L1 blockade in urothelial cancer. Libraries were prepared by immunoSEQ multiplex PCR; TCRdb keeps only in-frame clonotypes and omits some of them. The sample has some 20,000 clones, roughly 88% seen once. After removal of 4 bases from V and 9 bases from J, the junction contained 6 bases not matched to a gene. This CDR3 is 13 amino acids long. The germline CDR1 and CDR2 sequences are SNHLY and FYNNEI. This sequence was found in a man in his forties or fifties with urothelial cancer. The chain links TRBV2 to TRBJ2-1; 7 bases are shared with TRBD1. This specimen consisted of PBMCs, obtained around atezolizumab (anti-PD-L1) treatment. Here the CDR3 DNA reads TGTGCCAGCAGTGCTTTGACAGGGAGTGAGCAGTTCTTC. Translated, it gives CASSALTGSEQFF.